This record covers a single TCR beta chain. Its antigen is not yet known. No base-level quality is on record; no much larger clone is a single base apart. This entry comes from a study of regulatory T cells in long-lasting Graves disease (dated by TCRdb to about 2021). With respect to the entire study: Persistent Graves' disease meant more than 5 years of antithyroid drug treatment with TSH receptor autoantibodies that stayed positive. Persistent Graves' disease patients in the clinical cohort had taken antithyroid drugs for approximately 10 years on average. The study was conducted in China and was registered as a clinical trial. A total of roughly 35 samples underwent TCR sequencing: 13 from persistent and 20 from newly diagnosed Graves' disease patients. Peripheral blood TCR sequencing and RNA sequencing compared persistent Graves' disease patients with newly diagnosed Graves' disease patients.

The library relied on multiplex PCR. The instrument given in TCRdb is Illumina HiSeq 4000. TCR beta libraries were built with iRepertoire HTBI primers and Arm-PCR amplification of CDR3 regions. Gel purification was performed on PCR products prior to sequencing. The authors' analysis ran thus. Gene usage analysis of CDR3 amino acid clonotypes relied on the approximately 62 TRBV and about 15 TRBJ segments identified across samples. Filtered high-quality paired reads were merged into contigs using COPE and FqMerger. Contigs were aligned with BLAST to IMGT TRBV, TRBD and TRBJ reference genes, and CDR3 was defined per IMGT. Any clonotype with a frequency above 0.1% was counted as a highly expanded clone. Shannon entropy was used to measure repertoire diversity, and the Gini coefficient was used to measure V-J evenness. A clonotype was considered public if more than one individual shared it. Through fastp at Q25 and MiXCR, TCRdb rebuilt clones from the public reads, retaining in-frame beta chains. CDR3 protein sequences are deduplicated, and each keeps its most common genes and DNA. These V and J calls derive from TCRdb rather than the authors' analysis. Counted in this sample were 400,000 or so distinct CDR3 sequences; about a quarter of them appeared once. Of the sample, roughly 30% is held by the ten largest clones.

The research as a whole found: Sequencing and analysis were limited to the TCR beta chain. The study examined only peripheral blood because the primary lesion, thyroid tissue, could not be accessed. The small sample size was acknowledged by the authors as a limitation that may reduce accuracy. Persistent Graves' disease patients showed lower TCR Shannon entropy and fewer highly expanded clones than newly diagnosed patients, suggesting clonal expansion. Persistent patients shared more public clonotypes among themselves (more than 2,500) than newly diagnosed patients did (about 970). TRBV28, TRBJ1-2 and TRBJ2-5 were preferentially used in persistent disease, while TRBV20-1 and TRBJ2-1 were favored in newly diagnosed disease.

This sample's time point label indicates: persistent/refractory GD, antithyroid drugs over 5 years with positive TRAb. RNA was extracted from PBMCs in TRIzol for both TCR sequencing and RNA sequencing. The diagnosis of Graves' disease followed American Thyroid Association guidelines. Recruitment of patients was carried out at an endocrinology department in Xi'an, China. From each patient, approximately 10 milliliters of peripheral blood was collected into an EDTA anticoagulant tube. Ficoll Paque Plus density gradient separation was used to isolate PBMCs, and no further T cell sorting was done. RNA quality was checked with an Agilent 2100 Bioanalyzer and agarose gel, and concentration with a NanoDrop 2000. The cysteine opens and the phenylalanine closes a CDR3 of 16 amino acids. The DNA shown is the 48-base CDR3, in frame from base 1. CDR1 and CDR2 were assigned from the germline V gene as ENHRY and SYGVKD. V trim: 3 bases; J trim: 6 bases; unmatched bases: 8.

The starting material was peripheral blood mononuclear cells (PBMCs), obtained when the disease was refractory, from a patient treated with antithyroid drugs. Recombination joined TRBV10-3 with TRBJ2-7, with 13 bases matching TRBD2. This clonotype was obtained from a female donor with Graves disease. The nucleotide sequence is TGTGCCATCAGTGATCCCGGACTAGCGGGAGACAGCGAGCAGTACTTC. Protein translation: CAISDPGLAGDSEQYF.